These 24 T cell receptor beta chains were sequenced from one sample in a study of T cells in localized non-small cell lung cancer. Assay: immunoSEQ multiplex PCR; the TCRdb copy retains only in-frame clones and omits some. The sample shows 20,000 to 25,000 clones, more than 75% of them seen only once. The sample was PBMCs, taken before any cancer treatment. The origin of the receptors is a woman aged 35 to 69 with stage II squamous cell lung carcinoma.

This clone occurred once. This chain joins TRBV19 and TRBJ1-4; D may be TRBD1 (5 bases). Germline CDR1 reads LNHDA; CDR2 reads SQIVND (reference sequence). The CDR3 contains 13 residues. Trimming pared 1 base from V and 8 bases from J, leaving 8 bases between. This CDR3 is CASSIGTSEKLFF. DNA of the CDR3: TGTGCCAGTAGTATAGGGACATCAGAAAAACTGTTTTTT.

The chain combines TRBV14 with TRBJ2-5; D ambiguous. The J call may be mistaken, given a closer DNA end match to TRBJ2-7. The CDR3 totals 11 residues. Germline V gene data show CDR1 as SGHDN and CDR2 as FVKESK. The CDR3 DNA sequence: TGTGCCAGCAGCCAAAGTCTCGAGCAGTACTTC. It codes for CASSQSLEQYF.

The chain has TRBV30 and TRBJ1-2; D not certain. The V gene's germline CDR1 is GTSNPN and CDR2 SVGIG (reference sequence). CDR3 length: 10 residues. This CDR3 is CASGPYGYTF. The CDR3 region has the DNA TGTGCTTCCGGGCCCTATGGCTACACCTTC.

The chain employs TRBV4-2 and TRBJ1-6; TRBD1 aligns across 8 bases. The CDR3 has 15 amino acids. From germline, CDR1 is LGHNA and CDR2 YNFKEQ. Trimming cost V 4 bases and J 5 bases; bases outside gene matches: 4. In nucleotides, the CDR3 is TGTGCCAGCAGCCTACAGGGGGACGATAATTCACCCCTCCACTTT. Residues: CASSLQGDDNSPLHF.

The CDR3, as DNA: TGTGCCACCAGCAGAGATATAGGCTACGAGCAGTACTTC. It specifies CATSRDIGYEQYF. This rearrangement joins TRBV15 to TRBJ2-7; D is undetermined. V was pared by 0 bases and J by 3 bases, with 6 bases between. Germline V lookup: CDR1 LNHNV, CDR2 YYDKDF (reference sequence). The CDR3 runs 13 residues.

This chain joins TRBV6-5 and TRBJ2-1; a weak D match, TRBD2 (6 bases). There are 11 residues in the CDR3. Germline V gene data show CDR1 as MNHEY and CDR2 as SVGAGI. The CDR3 reads CASGEITEQFF. The DNA of the CDR3 is TGTGCTTCGGGGGAGATTACTGAGCAGTTCTTC.

The chain uses TRBV19 and TRBJ1-2; D is uncertain. V was shortened by 5 bases and J by 8 bases, with 15 bases between the two germline ends. The CDR3 is 13 residues long. Per the germline V gene, CDR1 is LNHDA and CDR2 is SQIVND (reference sequence). CDR3 sequence (DNA): TGTGCCAGTAGTTCTCGACCAGGCGTGGGCTACACCTTC. Its translation is CASSSRPGVGYTF. The whole variable domain, remainder taken from reference TRBV19 and TRBJ1-2, is DGGITQSPKYLFRKEGQNVTLSCEQNLNHDAMYWYRQDPGQGLRLIYYSQIVNDFQKGDIAEGYSVSREKKESFPLTVTSAQKNPTAFYLCASSSRPGVGYTFGSGTRLTVV.

The chain joins TRBV5-1 to TRBJ2-7; 12 bases are shared with TRBD2. The CDR3 is 16 residues long. CDR1 and CDR2 (germline): SGHRS, YFSETQ. Trimming at V came to 1 base and at J to 3 bases, leaving 5 bases not matched to a gene. CDR3 DNA: TGCGCCAGCAGCTTGACAGCTAGCGGGAGGGTCTACGAGCAGTACTTC. Its protein is CASSLTASGRVYEQYF. Full variable domain (outside the CDR3, taken from reference TRBV5-1 and TRBJ2-7): KAGVTQTPRYLIKTRGQQVTLSCSPISGHRSVSWYQQTPGQGLQFLFEYFSETQRNKGNFPGRFSGRQFSNSRSEMNVSTLELGDSALYLCASSLTASGRVYEQYFGPGTRLTVT.

This chain uses TRBV23-1 with TRBJ2-1; D is uncertain. TRBV23-1 is reported as an ORF; its role is uncertain. With 0 bases removed from V and 4 bases from J, the gap between germline ends came to 10 bases. This CDR3 contains 15 residues. CDR3 region: CASSQSRAPYNEQFF. The CDR3 nucleotides read TGCGCCAGCAGTCAATCTCGCGCCCCGTACAATGAGCAGTTCTTC.

The chain couples TRBV7-6 to TRBJ2-1; possible D gene TRBD2, 6 bases. The CDR3 runs to 16 residues. Trimming left V 1 base short and J 1 base short, with 11 bases between. Germline V CDR1 and CDR2: SGHVS, FNYEAQ. The CDR3 DNA follows: TGTGCCAGCAGCTTAGACGGCCGGGGGTCCTACAATGAGCAGTTCTTC. Translated: CASSLDGRGSYNEQFF.

The chain is built from TRBV18 and TRBJ2-1; D gene ambiguous. CDR3 length: 16 amino acids. Germline lookup yields CDR1 KGHSH and CDR2 LQKENI. With 0 bases removed from V and 5 bases from J, the gap between germline ends came to 14 bases. CDR3 in amino acids: CASSPPNIPQHNEQFF. CDR3 bases: TGTGCCAGCTCACCACCTAACATCCCCCAACACAATGAGCAGTTCTTC.

The chain employs TRBV29-1 and TRBJ1-1, with D perhaps TRBD1 (5 bases). The CDR3 extends over 12 amino acids. Trimming stripped 6 bases from V and 4 bases from J, with 12 bases between. Germline CDR1 reads SQVTM; CDR2 reads ANQGSEA. The CDR3 sequence: CSVSGIGTEAFF. The CDR3 region has the DNA TGCAGCGTCTCAGGGATAGGCACTGAAGCTTTCTTT.

The chain joins TRBV4-3 to TRBJ2-3; 12 bases agree with TRBD2. Germline loops: CDR1 LGHNA, CDR2 YSLEER. This CDR3 is 16 amino acids long. The ends lost 3 bases at V and 9 bases at J; junction bases unmatched: 10. The CDR3 loop reads CASSQGLAGQRGTQYF. CDR3 sequence (DNA): TGCGCCAGCAGCCAGGGACTAGCGGGCCAACGAGGGACGCAGTATTTT.

The chain joins TRBV6-1 to TRBJ1-2; 11 positions match TRBD1. V shed 6 bases and J 7 bases; nucleotides not matched to a gene: 4. The germline gives CDR1 MNHNS, CDR2 SASEGT. The CDR3 is 13 amino acids. CDR3 bases: TGTGCCAGCAGGACCGGGACAGGGGGTGGCTACACCTTC. It specifies CASRTGTGGGYTF.

This sequence joins TRBV27 and TRBJ2-7, with 8 bases identical to TRBD1. V dropped 3 bases and J dropped 5; count of bases not matched to a gene: 9. The CDR3 consists of 15 residues. Germline V gene sequence: CDR1 MNHEY, CDR2 SMNVEV (reference sequence). The CDR3 spells CASSFLGQGPHEQYF. The CDR3 region has the DNA TGTGCCAGCAGTTTTCTCGGACAGGGCCCCCACGAGCAGTACTTC.

V is TRBV25-1 and J is TRBJ1-5; D remains unclear. Trimming removed 1 base at V and 2 bases at J, with 15 bases between. This CDR3 region has 17 residues. Germline lookup yields CDR1 MGHDK and CDR2 SYGVNS. In DNA form, the CDR3 reads TGTGCCAGCAGTGAATCGGGGAAGGAGGATGGCAATCAGCCCCAGCATTTT. Its translation: CASSESGKEDGNQPQHF.

The V call is TRBV9, the J call TRBJ1-5; no clear D. The CDR3 runs 15 residues. The germline gives CDR1 SGDLS, CDR2 YYNGEE. Trimming stripped 0 bases from V and 5 bases from J, with 12 bases between. The CDR3 loop is CASSVGHGEDQPQHF. For the CDR3, the DNA is TGTGCCAGCAGCGTAGGTCACGGTGAGGATCAGCCCCAGCATTTT.

Only a few counts were recorded for this clone. The chain combines TRBV19 with TRBJ1-1; the D gene is possibly TRBD1 (6 bases). The CDR3 has 12 residues. The V and J ends lost 8 bases and 1 base respectively, with 8 bases between them. CDR1 is LNHDA, CDR2 SQIVND, per germline (reference sequence). The CDR3 protein is CASLTGNTEAFF. CDR3 nucleotides: TGTGCCAGTCTGACAGGGAACACTGAAGCTTTCTTT.

The chain is built from TRBV4-3 and TRBJ2-1; D is perhaps TRBD2 (6 bases). The CDR3 has 15 residues. Per germline, CDR1 LGHNA and CDR2 YSLEER. Trimming removed 0 bases at V and 3 bases at J, with 9 bases between. CDR3 amino acids: CASSQEIAVYNEQFF. In DNA, the CDR3 is TGCGCCAGCAGCCAAGAGATAGCGGTCTACAATGAGCAGTTCTTC.

The rearrangement joins TRBV4-1 to TRBJ2-1; the D call may be TRBD1 or TRBD2 (5 bases each). The CDR3 has 14 residues. V lost 4 bases to trimming and J lost 6 bases, with 13 bases between them. CDR1 is MGHRA and CDR2 is YSYEKL in the germline V gene. The CDR3 DNA reads TGCGCCAGCAGCCCCCATGAGGGGCTCAATGAGCAGTTCTTC. This codes for CASSPHEGLNEQFF.

This clone appeared a single time. The genes are TRBV7-8 and TRBJ2-7; no reliable D call. V was trimmed by 5 bases and J by 5 bases, leaving 19 bases between them. The germline CDR1 and CDR2 sequences are SGHVS and FQNEAQ. This CDR3 region has 15 residues. This CDR3 is CASSPNPVRTHEQYF. The CDR3 nucleotides are TGTGCCAGCAGCCCCAATCCGGTCCGGACCCACGAGCAGTACTTC.

Only one count was recorded for this clone. V gene TRBV5-6 combines with J gene TRBJ2-1; 8 bases line up with TRBD1. V trimming: 0 bases; J trimming: 9 bases; junction bases outside the gene matches: 11. Germline-derived CDR1 and CDR2 are SGHDT and YYEEEE. The CDR3 runs 16 residues. For the CDR3, the DNA is TGTGCCAGCAGCTTGGGACAGGGGATCGGAGATGGTGAGCAGTTCTTC. Its protein is CASSLGQGIGDGEQFF. The full variable domain, with the rest looked up from reference TRBV5-6 and TRBJ2-1, is DAGVTQSPTHLIKTRGQQVTLRCSPKSGHDTVSWYQQALGQGPQFIFQYYEEEERQRGNFPDRFSGHQFPNYSSELNVNALLLGDSALYLCASSLGQGIGDGEQFFGPGTRLTVL.

The chain couples TRBV27 to TRBJ2-5; 8 nucleotides align to TRBD2. From germline, CDR1 is MNHEY and CDR2 SMNVEV (reference sequence). After removal of 1 base from V and 5 bases from J, the junction contained 6 bases not matched to a gene. The CDR3 consists of 15 residues. CDR3 in DNA: TGTGCCAGCAGTTTATGGGGACTAGGAGGGGAGACCCAGTACTTC. It translates to CASSLWGLGGETQYF.

V usage is TRBV5-1 and J usage is TRBJ1-2, with a weak D call TRBD1 (5 bases). The CDR3 length is 14 residues. Germline V gene lookup returns CDR1 SGHRS and CDR2 YFSETQ. Trimming took 3 bases from V and 3 from J, leaving 12 bases between them. The CDR3 region is CASSSRLGDYGYTF. DNA for the CDR3: TGCGCCAGCAGCTCCCGGTTAGGGGACTATGGCTACACCTTC. Full variable domain (remainder filled in from reference TRBV5-1 and TRBJ1-2): KAGVTQTPRYLIKTRGQQVTLSCSPISGHRSVSWYQQTPGQGLQFLFEYFSETQRNKGNFPGRFSGRQFSNSRSEMNVSTLELGDSALYLCASSSRLGDYGYTFGSGTRLTVV.